This T cell receptor beta chain was found in a study of cytomegalovirus exposure and HLA in healthy donors. Study-wide findings and caveats: Some V segments, TRBV6-2 and TRBV6-3 among them, were indistinguishable and were therefore excluded. Previous analysis showed most TCR beta V segments were productive about 90% or about 30% of the time.

PCR was performed using 60 Vbeta and 13 Jbeta primers. Produced via immunoSEQ multiplex PCR; TCRdb's table is partial and in-frame only. This sample has approximately 110,000 clones, with less than 75% found just once. A few counts support this clone. Its target is unknown. The germline gives CDR1 SGHAT, CDR2 FQNNGV. Trimming took 0 bases from V and 7 from J, leaving 9 bases between them. The CDR3 runs to 13 residues. The chain carries TRBV11-2 and TRBJ1-2, with D possibly being TRBD1 (5 bases). Sample: PBMCs. The clonotype comes from a man in his forties or fifties in good health and CMV-seropositive. The CDR3 sequence is CASSLDRVAGYTF. The DNA of the CDR3 is TGTGCCAGCAGCTTAGACAGGGTGGCTGGCTACACCTTC. The whole variable domain, filled in from reference TRBV11-2 and TRBJ1-2, reads EAGVAQSPRYKIIEKRQSVAFWCNPISGHATLYWYQQILGQGPKLLIQFQNNGVVDDSQLPKDRFSAERLKGVDSTLKIQPAKLEDSAVYLCASSLDRVAGYTFGSGTRLTVV.